The 8 T cell receptor beta chains presented below share a single source sample, sequenced in a study of PD-L1 blockade in urothelial cancer. The time point: peripheral blood 6 weeks after treatment start. Sequencing used immunoSEQ multiplex PCR; TCRdb keeps in-frame clones, though not all of them. Among 35,000 to 45,000 clones listed, under 95% were seen once. Sequences were derived from PBMCs, sampled around atezolizumab (anti-PD-L1) treatment. The receptors come from a man aged 65 to 85 with urothelial cancer.

The rearrangement uses TRBV28 and TRBJ2-5, with TRBD2 matching over 16 bases. Germline CDR1 reads MDHEN; CDR2 reads SYDVKM. Trimming removed 5 bases from V and 4 bases from J; junction bases left unmatched: 7. This CDR3 has 17 residues. CDR3 in amino acids: CASSAGLAGGATETQYF. In DNA form, the CDR3 reads TGTGCCAGCAGTGCGGGACTAGCGGGAGGGGCGACAGAGACCCAGTACTTC.

The J gene is TRBJ2-1, the V gene TRBV7-9, with a weak D call TRBD2 (6 bases). Trimming removed 4 bases from V and 1 base from J, with 11 bases in between. The germline V gene encodes CDR1 SEHNR and CDR2 FQNEAQ (reference sequence). The length of the CDR3 is 15 residues. The CDR3 coding sequence is TGTGCCAGCAGCTCAAGACTAGTTTCCTACAATGAGCAGTTCTTC. Translation gives CASSSRLVSYNEQFF.

The chain employs TRBV5-8 and TRBJ2-7; 14 bases align to TRBD2. This CDR3 is 16 amino acids long. The V and J ends lost 0 bases and 2 bases, in that order; junction bases with no gene match: 1. Per the germline V gene, CDR1 is SGHTS and CDR2 is YDEGEE. The CDR3 is CASSLAGLAGAYEQYF. The CDR3 bases are TGTGCCAGCAGCTTGGCGGGACTAGCGGGAGCCTACGAGCAGTACTTC.

The V and J genes are TRBV7-9 and TRBJ2-1; 10 bases agree with TRBD1. Germline V lookup: CDR1 SEHNR, CDR2 FQNEAQ (reference sequence). Trimming took 4 bases from V and 4 from J; bases not matched to a gene: 7. The length of the CDR3 is 16 residues. DNA for the CDR3: TGTGCCAGCAGCTCGTCTCCGGGACAGGGGTACAATGAGCAGTTCTTC. Its protein product is CASSSSPGQGYNEQFF.

This chain uses TRBV7-9 with TRBJ2-3, with TRBD2 matching over 11 bases. Germline assignment: CDR1 SEHNR and CDR2 FQNEAQ (reference sequence). This CDR3 region has 18 residues. J was trimmed by 0 bases and V by 4 bases; bases with no gene match: 9. The CDR3 spells CASSWGTSGATSTDTQYF. In nucleotides, the CDR3 is TGTGCCAGCAGCTGGGGGACTAGCGGAGCTACTAGCACAGATACGCAGTATTTT.

The genes are TRBV5-5 and TRBJ2-2; TRBD1 is a possible D gene (5 bases). Per the germline V gene, CDR1 is SGHKS and CDR2 is YYEKEE (reference sequence). V lost 0 bases, J lost 4 bases, and 10 bases lay in between. The CDR3 loop spans 15 amino acids. The CDR3 is CASSLGTGGTGELFF. The CDR3 DNA reads as TGTGCCAGCAGCTTGGGAACAGGTGGCACCGGGGAGCTGTTTTTT.

The gene calls are TRBV2 and TRBJ2-3, with TRBD1 identical over 7 bases. CDR1 is SNHLY, CDR2 FYNNEI, per germline. With 0 bases clipped from V and 8 bases from J, the junction kept 5 bases outside the gene matches. This CDR3 is built from 14 residues. CDR3 bases: TGTGCCAGCAGTGAAGCCACAGGGGTGGGTACGCAGTATTTT. Translating it yields CASSEATGVGTQYF.

The chain uses TRBV2 and TRBJ2-1, with 7 bases that match TRBD1. This CDR3 has 15 amino acids. Germline V gene lookup returns CDR1 SNHLY and CDR2 FYNNEI. V lost 5 bases, J lost 0 bases, and 4 bases stayed unmatched. The CDR3 loop reads CASSWSGGSYNEQFF. The CDR3 DNA is TGTGCCAGCAGTTGGTCAGGGGGCTCCTACAATGAGCAGTTCTTC.